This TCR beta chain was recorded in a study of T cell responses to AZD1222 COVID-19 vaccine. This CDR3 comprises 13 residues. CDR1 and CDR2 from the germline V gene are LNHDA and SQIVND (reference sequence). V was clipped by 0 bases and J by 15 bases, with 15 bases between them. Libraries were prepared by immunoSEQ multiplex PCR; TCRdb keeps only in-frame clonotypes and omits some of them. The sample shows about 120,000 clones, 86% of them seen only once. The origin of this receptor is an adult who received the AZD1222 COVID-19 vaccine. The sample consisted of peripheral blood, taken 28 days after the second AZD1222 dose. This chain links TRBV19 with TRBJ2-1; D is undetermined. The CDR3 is CASSIDYPPLWFF. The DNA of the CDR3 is TGTGCCAGTAGTATAGATTACCCCCCGCTTTGGTTCTTC.